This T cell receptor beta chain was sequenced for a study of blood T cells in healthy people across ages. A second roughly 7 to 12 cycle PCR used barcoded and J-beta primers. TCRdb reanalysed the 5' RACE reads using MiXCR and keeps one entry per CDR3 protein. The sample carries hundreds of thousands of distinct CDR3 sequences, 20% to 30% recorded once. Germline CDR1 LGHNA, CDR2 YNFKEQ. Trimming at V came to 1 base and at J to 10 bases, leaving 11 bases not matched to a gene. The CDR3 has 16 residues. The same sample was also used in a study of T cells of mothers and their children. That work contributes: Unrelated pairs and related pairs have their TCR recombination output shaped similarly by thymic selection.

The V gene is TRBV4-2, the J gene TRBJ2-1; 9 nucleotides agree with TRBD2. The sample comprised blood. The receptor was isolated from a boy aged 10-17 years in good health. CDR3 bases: TGTGCCAGCAGCCAAGCGACTAGCGGCCCCCTGGGGGAGCAGTTCTTC. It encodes CASSQATSGPLGEQFF.